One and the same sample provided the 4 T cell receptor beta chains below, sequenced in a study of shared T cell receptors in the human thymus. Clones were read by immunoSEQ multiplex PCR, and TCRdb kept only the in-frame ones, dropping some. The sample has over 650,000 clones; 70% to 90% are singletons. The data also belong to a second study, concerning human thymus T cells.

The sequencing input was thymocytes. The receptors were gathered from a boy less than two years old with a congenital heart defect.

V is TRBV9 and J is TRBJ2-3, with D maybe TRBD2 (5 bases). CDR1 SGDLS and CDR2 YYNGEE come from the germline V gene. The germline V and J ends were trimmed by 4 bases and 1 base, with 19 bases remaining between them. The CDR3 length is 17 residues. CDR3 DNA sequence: TGTGCCAGCAGCCGCAACCCAAATCTAGCCTGCACAGATACGCAGTATTTT. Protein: CASSRNPNLACTDTQYF.

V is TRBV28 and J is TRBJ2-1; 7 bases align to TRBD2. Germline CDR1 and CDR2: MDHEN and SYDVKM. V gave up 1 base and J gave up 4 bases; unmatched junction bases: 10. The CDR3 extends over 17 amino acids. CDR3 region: CASSLSSVGEGYNEQFF. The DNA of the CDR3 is TGTGCCAGCAGTTTATCAAGTGTGGGGGAGGGGTACAATGAGCAGTTCTTC.

The DNA of the CDR3 is TGCGCCAGCAGCCAAGGAAGGACTAGCGGGCGCCACCGCACAGATACGCAGTATTTT. Encoded protein: CASSQGRTSGRHRTDTQYF. This rearrangement joins TRBV4-3 to TRBJ2-3; 11 bases are shared with TRBD2. Trimming cost V 1 base and J 1 base; bases outside gene matches: 10. CDR3 length: 19 amino acids. Germline V gene data show CDR1 as LGHNA and CDR2 as YSLEER.

CDR3 region: CSAEGSSGENEQFF. The CDR3 nucleotides are TGCAGCGCTGAGGGCTCTAGCGGGGAAAATGAGCAGTTCTTC. The rearrangement uses TRBV29-1 and TRBJ2-1, with 9 bases identical to TRBD2. CDR1 and CDR2 (germline): SQVTM, ANQGSEA. V shed 7 bases, J shed 7 bases, and the junction held 11 bases outside the gene matches. The CDR3 runs to 14 residues.